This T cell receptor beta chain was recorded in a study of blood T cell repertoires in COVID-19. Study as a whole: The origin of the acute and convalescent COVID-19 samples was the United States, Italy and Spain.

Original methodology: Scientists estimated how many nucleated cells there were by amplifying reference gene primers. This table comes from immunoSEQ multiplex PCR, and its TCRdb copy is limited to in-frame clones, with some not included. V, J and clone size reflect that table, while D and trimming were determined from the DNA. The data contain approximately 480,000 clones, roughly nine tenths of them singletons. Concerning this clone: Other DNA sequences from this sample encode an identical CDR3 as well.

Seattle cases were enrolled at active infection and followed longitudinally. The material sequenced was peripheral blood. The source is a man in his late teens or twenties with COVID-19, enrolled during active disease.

The CDR3 DNA sequence: TGTGCCAGTAGTAGAACTAGCGGGGGGCAAGAGACCCAGTACTTC. Encoded protein: CASSRTSGGQETQYF. V and J are TRBV19 and TRBJ2-5, with 12 bases fitting TRBD2. V dropped 4 bases and J dropped 2; count of bases not matched to a gene: 2. The CDR3 length is 15 residues. CDR1 is LNHDA and CDR2 is SQIVND in the germline V gene (reference sequence).